This T cell receptor beta chain emerged from a study of multiple sclerosis patients with progressive multifocal leukoencephalopathy. Study-wide points: No common TRBV or TRBJ usage or pairing appeared at PML.

Libraries were prepared by immunoSEQ multiplex PCR; TCRdb keeps only in-frame clonotypes and omits some of them. The sample has 24,000 or so clones, more than 85% seen once. About this clone itself: Its antigen is unknown.

Time point noted: about 13 months of natalizumab therapy. At 6 months of natalizumab came T1, and at 12 months came T2. From germline, CDR1 is SGDLS and CDR2 YYNGEE. This CDR3 has 13 residues. V was trimmed by 3 bases and J by 6 bases, leaving 12 bases between them. This receptor was taken from a man aged 30-40 years with multiple sclerosis. The chain couples TRBV9 to TRBJ1-1; D perhaps matches TRBD1 (5 bases). The sequenced sample was PBMCs, obtained from a patient treated with natalizumab. The CDR3 DNA is TGTGCCAGCAGCGGTCAGGGATTCGCTGAAGCTTTCTTT. Translated, it gives CASSGQGFAEAFF.